This T cell receptor beta chain was profiled in a study of CD8+CD57+ T cells in acquired aplastic anemia. About the study: Quantities of DNA derived from sorted CD4+ and CD8+ cells averaged 3.2 ug. Findings of the study overall: In common between the patients and the controls were around 29 CD8+ CDR3 sequences.

Profiling of TCR beta VDJ combinations and CDR3 sequences used genomic DNA as template. TCRdb used MiXCR to reprocess the reads, holding one entry per CDR3 protein. The table records more than 150,000 distinct CDR3 sequences, 64% of them present only once. This clonotype was detected ten times or more. Its antigen remains unknown. Sample: sorted CD4+, CD8+, or CD8+CD57+ T cells (not recorded which) from PBMCs. The sequence was obtained from a human donor with severe aplastic anemia or a healthy control (not recorded which).

The CDR3 reads CATSEGQGTEAFF. The CDR3 region has the DNA TGTGCCACCAGTGAGGGACAGGGCACTGAAGCTTTCTTT. The chain joins TRBV24-1 to TRBJ1-1, with 9 bases lining up with TRBD1. The CDR3 is 13 residues long. Per the germline V gene, CDR1 is KGHDR and CDR2 is SFDVKD. V shed 4 bases, J shed 4 bases, and the junction held 0 bases outside the gene matches.